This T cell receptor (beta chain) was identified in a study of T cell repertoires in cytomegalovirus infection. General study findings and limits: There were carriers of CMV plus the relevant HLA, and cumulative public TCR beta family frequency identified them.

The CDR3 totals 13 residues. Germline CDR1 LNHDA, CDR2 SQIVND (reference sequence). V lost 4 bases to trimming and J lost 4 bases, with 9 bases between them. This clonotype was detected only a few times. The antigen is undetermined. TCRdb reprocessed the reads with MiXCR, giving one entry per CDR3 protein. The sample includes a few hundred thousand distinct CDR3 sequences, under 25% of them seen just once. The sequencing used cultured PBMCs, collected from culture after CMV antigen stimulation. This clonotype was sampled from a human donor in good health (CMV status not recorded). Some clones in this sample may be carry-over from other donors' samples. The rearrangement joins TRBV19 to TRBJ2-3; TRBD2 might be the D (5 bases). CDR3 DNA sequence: TGTGCCAGTAGTACTGGGAGCCCAGATACGCAGTATTTT. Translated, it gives CASSTGSPDTQYF.